The next 20 T cell receptor beta chains were all read from a single sample in a study of T cell responses to AZD1222 COVID-19 vaccine (dated by TCRdb to the early 2020s). The method behind the library was the immunoSEQ multiplex PCR assay. Entries here come from immuneACCESS through TCRdb and include only in-frame sequences with V and J called. Some clones fail to appear in such tables; in the studies checked, an unresolved V gene covers under half of the shortfall, and the cause of the remainder is unknown. This sample lists roughly 150,000 clones; 85% to 95% were detected once. Under 5% of the sample comes from the top ten. Read against the paper, the sample's time point label means: baseline before first vaccination. The sequencing here drew on peripheral blood, taken on day 0 of AZD1222 vaccination. The receptor source for this set is an adult in good health.

The CDR3 reads CASSSTGPDYNEQFF. CDR3 sequence (DNA): TGTGCCAGCAGTTCCACGGGACCGGACTACAATGAGCAGTTCTTC. This sequence joins TRBV6-2 or TRBV6-3 and TRBJ2-1; the D call may be TRBD1 or TRBD2 (5 bases each). Between the trimmed V and J ends, which lost 4 bases and 3 bases, there was a span of 13 bases. The CDR3 length is 15 residues. Looked up from germline, CDR1 is MNHEY and CDR2 is SVGEGT.

V gene TRBV5-1 combines with J gene TRBJ2-3; D is undetermined. Germline V CDR1 and CDR2: SGHRS, YFSETQ. The V end was cut by 4 bases, the J end by 3 bases, with 6 bases between. This CDR3 spans 12 amino acids. The CDR3 DNA reads TGCGCCAGCAGCCTCCAGACAGATACGCAGTATTTT. It translates to CASSLQTDTQYF.

The rearrangement joins TRBV24-1 to TRBJ2-5, with TRBD2 matching over 14 bases. The length of the CDR3 is 21 residues. The J segment lost 0 bases and the V segment lost 3 bases, leaving 14 bases of the junction unmatched. Germline V gives CDR1 KGHDR, CDR2 SFDVKD. CDR3 DNA sequence: TGTGCCACCAGTGATCCCAACCCGGGACTAGCGGGAGAGACGTACCAAGAGACCCAGTACTTC. Its translation: CATSDPNPGLAGETYQETQYF.

V is TRBV19 and J is TRBJ2-6; possible D gene TRBD1, 6 bases. Germline V gives CDR1 LNHDA, CDR2 SQIVND (reference sequence). The CDR3 has 16 residues. Trimming removed 6 bases at V and 0 bases at J, with 12 bases between. CDR3: CASSWGHSSGANVLTF. The CDR3 nucleotides read TGTGCCAGTAGCTGGGGACACTCCTCTGGGGCCAACGTCCTGACTTTC.

V usage is TRBV27 and J usage is TRBJ2-3; 11 nucleotides line up with TRBD2. The CDR3 loop spans 15 amino acids. Germline CDR1 and CDR2: MNHEY and SMNVEV (reference sequence). V dropped 3 bases and J dropped 4; count of bases not matched to a gene: 3. This chain's CDR3 is CASSFVAGGSDTQYF. CDR3 DNA sequence: TGTGCCAGCAGTTTCGTAGCGGGAGGGTCAGATACGCAGTATTTT.

This chain links TRBV7-9 with TRBJ1-4, with 8 bases matching TRBD1. This CDR3 is 15 amino acids long. Germline V gene sequence: CDR1 SEHNR, CDR2 FQNEAQ (reference sequence). The ends lost 1 base at V and 7 bases at J; junction bases unmatched: 5. CDR3 bases: TGTGCCAGCAGCTTAGGGCAGGGGGCGGGTGAAAAACTGTTTTTT. It codes for CASSLGQGAGEKLFF.

This chain links TRBV7-6 with TRBJ2-3; 8 bases line up with TRBD2. The V gene end was trimmed by 5 bases and the J gene end by 6 bases; junction bases not matched to a gene: 13. Germline V gene lookup returns CDR1 SGHVS and CDR2 FNYEAQ. This CDR3 has 16 amino acids. CDR3 DNA sequence: TGTGCCAGCAGCCTCCAGAGAGCGGGAGTTGGCGATACGCAGTATTTT. It codes for CASSLQRAGVGDTQYF.

The chain is built from TRBV29-1 and TRBJ2-1; 8 bases match TRBD2. Unmatched junction bases numbered 8, after V lost 0 bases and J lost 7 bases. This CDR3 has 15 amino acids. Looked up from germline, CDR1 is SQVTM and CDR2 is ANQGSEA. CDR3 in amino acids: CSVEDLGREGNEQFF. CDR3 sequence (DNA): TGCAGCGTTGAAGATTTGGGTCGGGAGGGGAATGAGCAGTTCTTC.

This clone was counted once. V and J are TRBV7-3 and TRBJ2-6; TRBD1 is a possible D gene (6 bases). Trimming removed 5 bases at V and 2 bases at J, with 10 bases between. CDR1 is SGHTA and CDR2 is FQGTGA in the germline V gene. The CDR3 runs to 15 residues. CDR3 nucleotides: TGTGCCAGCAGCCGACAGGCTACTGGGGCCAACGTCCTGACTTTC. It translates to CASSRQATGANVLTF.

The chain recombines TRBV11-2 with TRBJ2-5; 12 nucleotides align to TRBD2. The ends lost 1 base at V and 5 bases at J; junction bases unmatched: 5. The CDR3 spans 16 residues. The germline V gene has CDR1 SGHAT and CDR2 FQNNGV. The CDR3 reads CASSLGGTSGSETQYF. CDR3 coding DNA: TGTGCCAGCAGCTTAGGCGGGACTAGCGGGTCGGAGACCCAGTACTTC. Variable domain in full (rest from reference TRBV11-2 and TRBJ2-5): EAGVAQSPRYKIIEKRQSVAFWCNPISGHATLYWYQQILGQGPKLLIQFQNNGVVDDSQLPKDRFSAERLKGVDSTLKIQPAKLEDSAVYLCASSLGGTSGSETQYFGPGTRLLVL.

The chain's CDR3 is CACGESANYGYTF. The CDR3 DNA reads as TGTGCCTGCGGGGAATCAGCTAACTATGGCTACACCTTC. The chain links TRBV30 to TRBJ1-2; D remains unclear. The germline gives CDR1 GTSNPN, CDR2 SVGIG (reference sequence). The germline V and J ends were trimmed by 6 bases and 0 bases, with 11 bases remaining between them. CDR3 size: 13 residues. Combining the CDR3 with reference TRBV30 and TRBJ1-2 gives the whole variable domain SQTIHQWPATLVQPVGSPLSLECTVEGTSNPNLYWYRQAAGRGLQLLFYSVGIGQISSEVPQNLSASRPQDRQFILSSKKLLLSDSGFYLCACGESANYGYTFGSGTRLTVV.

V and J are TRBV9 and TRBJ2-3; 8 positions agree with TRBD2. The CDR3 loop spans 20 amino acids. V gave up 0 bases and J gave up 2 bases; unmatched junction bases: 17. The V gene's germline CDR1 is SGDLS and CDR2 YYNGEE. Here the CDR3 DNA reads TGTGCCAGCAGCGTAGGAGGGGGGTGGAGCGGGAGCTACCACACAGATACGCAGTATTTT. This encodes CASSVGGGWSGSYHTDTQYF.

The chain joins TRBV11-2 to TRBJ1-2; D perhaps matches TRBD1 (6 bases). The CDR3 runs 13 residues. Germline CDR1 SGHAT, CDR2 FQNNGV. V was shortened by 4 bases and J by 8 bases, with 14 bases between the two germline ends. As DNA, the CDR3 is TGTGCCAGCAGCTATGACCTCGGGGGCGGCTACACCTTC. This sequence encodes CASSYDLGGGYTF.

The J gene is TRBJ2-7, the V gene TRBV28; D is unresolved. V was shortened by 3 bases and J by 6 bases, with 15 bases between the two germline ends. Per the germline V gene, CDR1 is MDHEN and CDR2 is SYDVKM. The CDR3 runs 14 residues. CDR3 protein: CASSFGVSPGEQYF. The CDR3 nucleotides are TGTGCCAGCAGTTTTGGGGTCTCCCCAGGCGAGCAGTACTTC. The full variable domain, completed using reference TRBV28 and TRBJ2-7, is DVKVTQSSRYLVKRTGEKVFLECVQDMDHENMFWYRQDPGLGLRLIYFSYDVKMKEKGDIPEGYSVSREKKERFSLILESASTNQTSMYLCASSFGVSPGEQYFGPGTRLTVT.

The chain links TRBV9 to TRBJ1-2; 7 positions agree with TRBD1. CDR3 size: 14 residues. The V and J ends lost 4 bases and 4 bases, in that order; junction bases with no gene match: 7. The V gene's germline CDR1 is SGDLS and CDR2 YYNGEE. CDR3 DNA sequence: TGTGCCAGCAGCCTGGGACAGTCGTTCTATGGCTACACCTTC. Its translation: CASSLGQSFYGYTF.

The chain has TRBV28 and TRBJ2-1, with D hard to call. The CDR3 is 11 residues long. The V end was cut by 6 bases, the J end by 9 bases, with 9 bases between. Germline-derived CDR1 and CDR2 are MDHEN and SYDVKM. The CDR3: CASSQRLEQFF. In DNA, the CDR3 is TGTGCCAGCAGCCAAAGACTTGAGCAGTTCTTC.

The rearrangement joins TRBV6-5 to TRBJ2-1; 10 bases line up with TRBD2. The CDR3 covers 15 residues. The germline CDR1 and CDR2 sequences are MNHEY and SVGAGI. The junction had 6 bases not matched to a gene; V was cut back by 6 bases and J by 4 bases. In DNA form, the CDR3 reads TGTGCCAGCAGCCTTACTAGCGGGATTTACAATGAGCAGTTCTTC. Its translation is CASSLTSGIYNEQFF.

The sample holds a few counts of this clone. The rearrangement links TRBV10-3 to TRBJ1-2, with 8 bases identical to TRBD1. The V segment lost 3 bases and the J segment 0 bases; nucleotides outside the gene matches: 6. Germline V gives CDR1 ENHRY, CDR2 SYGVKD. The CDR3 contains 16 residues. In DNA form, the CDR3 reads TGTGCCATCAGTGATTCTTCACAGGGGGCTAACTATGGCTACACCTTC. This encodes CAISDSSQGANYGYTF.

This chain connects TRBV16 to TRBJ2-1; D uncertain. CDR1 is KGHSY, CDR2 FQNENV, per germline. Trimming took off 4 bases at V and 15 bases at J, with 16 bases between the two ends. The CDR3 has 12 amino acids. The CDR3 here is CASSRPAGDRFF. The CDR3, as DNA: TGTGCCAGCAGCCGCCCCGCTGGGGATCGGTTCTTC.

DNA of the CDR3: TGTGCCAGCAGCAAACCGGGAGTAGGGGAGCAGTACTTC. Translating gives CASSKPGVGEQYF. This chain uses TRBV6-5 with TRBJ2-7, with D tentatively TRBD2 (6 bases). This CDR3 region has 13 residues. Germline V CDR1 and CDR2: MNHEY, SVGAGI. V was clipped by 6 bases and J by 7 bases, with 16 bases between them.